This TCR beta chain was recovered during a study of blood T cell repertoires in COVID-19. Overall study context: The United States, Italy and Spain provided the acute and convalescent COVID-19 samples. The cDNA or gDNA used as material had been derived from T cells, B-cell-depleted T cells, or PBMCs.

Germline V lookup: CDR1 LNHNV, CDR2 YYDKDF (reference sequence). The CDR3 has 14 residues. V was trimmed by 0 bases and J by 1 base, leaving 6 bases between them. Authors' processing steps: Amplification of reference gene primers provided the estimated nucleated cell counts. Profiling relied on immunoSEQ multiplex PCR, and the TCRdb table lists in-frame clones only, not all of them. V and J calls and clone size follow that table, whereas D and trimming were derived from the DNA. This sample has hundreds of thousands of clones, with around 85% found just once. The TCR comes from a woman between 18 and 29 years old with acute or convalescent COVID-19. The chain combines TRBV15 with TRBJ1-2; D gene ambiguous. The specimen was peripheral blood. CDR3 sequence (DNA): TGTGCCACCAGCAGAGATATAAATAACTATGGCTACACCTTC. It translates to CATSRDINNYGYTF.